The 29 T cell receptor beta chains presented below share a single source sample, sequenced in a study of T cell responses to AZD1222 COVID-19 vaccine. Sequencing was performed with immunoSEQ multiplex PCR; in TCRdb, only in-frame clones are kept and a portion is missing. The sample includes approximately 180,000 clones, around nine tenths of them seen just once. This specimen consisted of peripheral blood, obtained on day 0 of AZD1222 vaccination. Receptors originate from an adult in good health.

V is TRBV27 and J is TRBJ2-6; TRBD2 aligns across 8 bases. This CDR3 spans 17 amino acids. V was clipped by 7 bases and J by 2 bases; unmatched bases: 10. The germline V gene has CDR1 MNHEY and CDR2 SMNVEV (reference sequence). CDR3 residues: CASTPRGGAAGANVLTF. CDR3 in DNA: TGTGCCAGCACCCCTCGGGGGGGGGCAGCTGGGGCCAACGTCCTGACTTTC.

The rearrangement links TRBV27 to TRBJ2-3; 10 nucleotides agree with TRBD2. The CDR3 extends over 16 amino acids. Germline V gives CDR1 MNHEY, CDR2 SMNVEV (reference sequence). The ends lost 6 bases at V and 1 base at J; junction bases unmatched: 7. The CDR3 sequence: CASRALAGAGTDTQYF. The CDR3 DNA sequence: TGTGCCAGCAGGGCTCTAGCGGGAGCGGGCACAGATACGCAGTATTTT.

This rearrangement joins TRBV30 to TRBJ1-2; TRBD1 might be the D (5 bases). The CDR3 covers 14 residues. Germline CDR1 reads GTSNPN; CDR2 reads SVGIG (reference sequence). V dropped 4 bases and J dropped 2 bases, with 14 bases sitting between them. CDR3 loop: CAWTSKGSNYGYTF. CDR3 in DNA: TGTGCCTGGACCAGTAAGGGGAGCAACTATGGCTACACCTTC.

The chain links TRBV2 to TRBJ2-1, with D possibly being TRBD2 (6 bases). The V gene lost 6 bases and the J gene lost 7 bases, with 16 bases spanning the gap. The germline V gene encodes CDR1 SNHLY and CDR2 FYNNEI. CDR3 size: 14 residues. This CDR3 reads CASRPTRAGNEQFF. The CDR3 DNA reads as TGTGCCAGCAGACCTACTAGAGCGGGTAATGAGCAGTTCTTC.

The chain recombines TRBV15 with TRBJ2-7; 10 nucleotides agree with TRBD2. The CDR3 runs to 14 residues. Germline-derived CDR1 and CDR2 are LNHNV and YYDKDF (reference sequence). J was trimmed by 5 bases and V by 4 bases; bases with no gene match: 5. This chain's CDR3 is CATSKSGRGDEQYF. For the CDR3, the DNA is TGTGCCACCAGCAAAAGCGGGAGGGGGGACGAGCAGTACTTC.

The J gene is TRBJ1-1, the V gene TRBV9, with D unresolved. CDR3 length equals 12 residues. The V gene lost 2 bases and the J gene lost 6 bases, with 8 bases spanning the gap. Germline loops: CDR1 SGDLS, CDR2 YYNGEE. The CDR3 spells CASSVPPPEAFF. CDR3 nucleotide sequence: TGTGCCAGCAGCGTCCCCCCTCCTGAAGCTTTCTTT.

The chain uses TRBV27 and TRBJ1-2; TRBD1 is a possible D gene (5 bases). The V end lost 5 bases, the J end lost 4 bases, and 14 bases lay between the germline ends. Germline-derived CDR1 and CDR2 are MNHEY and SMNVEV (reference sequence). This CDR3 is 14 amino acids long. The CDR3 is CASSRDLAGYGYTF. The CDR3, as DNA: TGTGCCAGCAGTAGGGACCTGGCGGGCTATGGCTACACCTTC.

V is TRBV6-5 and J is TRBJ1-2, with D possibly being TRBD1 (6 bases). The CDR3 loop spans 14 amino acids. Germline V CDR1 and CDR2: MNHEY, SVGAGI. The germline V and J ends were trimmed by 6 bases and 0 bases, with 11 bases remaining between them. In DNA form, the CDR3 reads TGTGCCAGCAGAACAACAGGGTCTAACTATGGCTACACCTTC. Its protein is CASRTTGSNYGYTF.

Here the CDR3 DNA reads TGTGCCAGCAGCTTAGCGGGAGGTCAAGAGACCCAGTACTTC. It yields the protein CASSLAGGQETQYF. This chain links TRBV7-9 with TRBJ2-5; a weak D match, TRBD2 (6 bases). Germline assignment: CDR1 SEHNR and CDR2 FQNEAQ (reference sequence). Trimming pared 0 bases from V and 2 bases from J, leaving 7 bases between. CDR3 length equals 14 residues.

CDR3 protein: CASSLVVLPYNEQFF. For the CDR3, the DNA is TGTGCCAGCAGCTTAGTAGTACTCCCCTACAATGAGCAGTTCTTC. The chain joins TRBV7-9 to TRBJ2-1, with D hard to call. The CDR3 runs 15 residues. Per germline, CDR1 SEHNR and CDR2 FQNEAQ (reference sequence). V was pared by 1 base and J by 2 bases, with 9 bases between.

This chain joins TRBV19 and TRBJ1-1; D uncertain. The CDR3 is 16 residues long. The V end lost 3 bases, the J end lost 4 bases, and 18 bases lay between the germline ends. From germline, CDR1 is LNHDA and CDR2 SQIVND (reference sequence). The CDR3 nucleotides are TGTGCCAGTAGTATCCGCCGTGGAGCCTTGGGCACTGAAGCTTTCTTT. It yields the protein CASSIRRGALGTEAFF.

The chain uses TRBV4-2 and TRBJ2-7, with 10 bases identical to TRBD1. This CDR3 is built from 16 residues. V was pared by 1 base and J by 1 base, with 4 bases of the junction left unmatched. Germline CDR1 is LGHNA and CDR2 is YNFKEQ. Here the CDR3 reads CASSQGAGQGSYEQYF. The CDR3 DNA sequence: TGTGCCAGCAGCCAAGGGGCGGGACAGGGGTCCTACGAGCAGTACTTC.

The chain couples TRBV11-2 to TRBJ1-4; D might be TRBD1 (5 bases). CDR3 length: 14 amino acids. Trimming took off 5 bases at V and 8 bases at J, with 15 bases between the two ends. Germline V gives CDR1 SGHAT, CDR2 FQNNGV. The CDR3 is CASSPGKAAEKLFF. DNA for the CDR3: TGTGCCAGCAGCCCAGGGAAGGCAGCCGAAAAACTGTTTTTT.

The chain joins TRBV24-1 to TRBJ1-1; D might be TRBD1 (5 bases). There are 15 residues in the CDR3. Trimming cost V 2 bases and J 0 bases, with 9 bases left between them. Germline V gene data show CDR1 as KGHDR and CDR2 as SFDVKD. CDR3 loop: CATSDSRQLNTEAFF. CDR3 nucleotides: TGTGCCACCAGTGATTCCCGACAGTTGAACACTGAAGCTTTCTTT.

This clone was counted a few times. The chain uses TRBV27 and TRBJ2-1; D remains ambiguous. V was shortened by 5 bases and J by 7 bases, with 9 bases between the two germline ends. CDR3 size: 12 residues. CDR1 and CDR2 (germline): MNHEY, SMNVEV (reference sequence). The CDR3 reads CASSGLGNEQFF. The DNA of the CDR3 is TGTGCCAGCAGTGGGCTGGGGAATGAGCAGTTCTTC.

This rearrangement joins TRBV18 to TRBJ1-2; D is undetermined. V was trimmed by 5 bases and J by 2 bases, leaving 12 bases between them. Germline V gives CDR1 KGHSH, CDR2 LQKENI. The CDR3 extends over 14 amino acids. The CDR3 coding sequence is TGTGCCAGCTCAACCCCCCCCAGGAACTATGGCTACACCTTC. It yields the protein CASSTPPRNYGYTF.

The chain has TRBV19 and TRBJ2-1; D is possibly TRBD1 (5 bases). This CDR3 is 13 amino acids long. V lost 9 bases and J lost 9, with 18 bases in between. Germline V gives CDR1 LNHDA, CDR2 SQIVND (reference sequence). The CDR3, as DNA: TGTGCCAGCGCTGGCTCAGCAAGGGGTGAGCAGTTCTTC. Translating it yields CASAGSARGEQFF. Variable domain in full (rest from reference TRBV19 and TRBJ2-1): DGGITQSPKYLFRKEGQNVTLSCEQNLNHDAMYWYRQDPGQGLRLIYYSQIVNDFQKGDIAEGYSVSREKKESFPLTVTSAQKNPTAFYLCASAGSARGEQFFGPGTRLTVL.

V gene TRBV27 combines with J gene TRBJ2-3, with D maybe TRBD2 (6 bases). The CDR3 contains 13 residues. Per the germline V gene, CDR1 is MNHEY and CDR2 is SMNVEV (reference sequence). V dropped 5 bases and J dropped 8 bases, with 14 bases sitting between them. The CDR3 DNA reads as TGTGCCAGCAGTGCCAACGGGCGGGGTACGCAGTATTTT. Translated, it gives CASSANGRGTQYF.

The genes are TRBV3-1 (or the pseudogene TRBV3-2) and TRBJ1-1, with D maybe TRBD1 (6 bases). Germline CDR1 is LGHDT and CDR2 is YNNKEL (reference sequence). V was pared by 3 bases and J by 1 base, with 9 bases between. The CDR3 consists of 14 residues. The CDR3 nucleotides read TGTGCCAGCAGCCACGGGACATCGAACACTGAAGCTTTCTTT. It translates to CASSHGTSNTEAFF.

The chain joins TRBV7-2 to TRBJ2-7; the match to TRBD2 covers 7 bases. This CDR3 is 15 amino acids long. The J segment lost 6 bases and the V segment lost 4 bases, leaving 12 bases of the junction unmatched. Per the germline V gene, CDR1 is SGHTA and CDR2 is FQGNSA. CDR3 sequence (DNA): TGTGCCAGCAGCTCCGGGGGAGGGGAGGCCCTCGAGCAGTACTTC. Its translation is CASSSGGGEALEQYF.

The V call is TRBV10-3, the J call TRBJ1-1; no reliable D call. The CDR3 has 13 residues. V lost 3 bases, J lost 1 base, and 6 bases lay in between. The germline CDR1 and CDR2 sequences are ENHRY and SYGVKD. Here the CDR3 DNA reads TGTGCCATCAGTGAAACAGAGAACACTGAAGCTTTCTTT. Amino acid sequence: CAISETENTEAFF.

The genes are TRBV5-3 and TRBJ1-5; 8 nucleotides match TRBD1. TRBV5-3 is marked as an open reading frame, function uncertain. J lost 4 bases, V lost 3 bases, and 6 bases had no gene match. The CDR3 contains 15 residues. This chain's CDR3 is CARSSGQENNQPQHF. In nucleotides, the CDR3 is TGTGCCAGAAGCTCGGGACAGGAGAATAATCAGCCCCAGCATTTT.

The chain combines TRBV12-3 or TRBV12-4 with TRBJ2-5; D is unresolved. Trimming cost V 3 bases and J 3 bases, with 8 bases left between them. CDR3 length: 13 amino acids. The CDR3 region is CASSFPPKETQYF. CDR3 nucleotide sequence: TGTGCCAGCAGTTTCCCCCCTAAAGAGACCCAGTACTTC.

The rearrangement joins TRBV20-1 to TRBJ2-2; a possible D gene is TRBD2 (6 bases). The CDR3 extends over 14 amino acids. The V gene's germline CDR1 is DFQATT and CDR2 SNEGSKA (reference sequence). V gave up 3 bases and J gave up 0 bases, with 8 bases separating them. The CDR3: CSASGGANTGELFF. The CDR3 DNA sequence: TGCAGTGCTAGTGGCGGGGCGAACACCGGGGAGCTGTTTTTT.

The genes are TRBV5-4 and TRBJ1-6, with D possibly being TRBD1 (6 bases). Trimming removed 0 bases at V and 7 bases at J, with 11 bases between. This CDR3 is 15 amino acids long. Germline lookup yields CDR1 SGHNT and CDR2 YYREEE (reference sequence). This CDR3 reads CASSLAGGSNSPLHF. The CDR3 DNA reads TGTGCCAGCAGCTTGGCCGGGGGCTCGAATTCACCCCTCCACTTT.

CDR3 bases: TGTGCCACCAGCAGAGGAGGGCTAGGGACCTATGGCTACACCTTC. Its translation: CATSRGGLGTYGYTF. This chain uses TRBV15 with TRBJ1-2; the D gene is possibly TRBD1 (5 bases). V dropped 1 base and J dropped 4 bases, with 13 bases sitting between them. Germline V gene sequence: CDR1 LNHNV, CDR2 YYDKDF (reference sequence). The CDR3 length is 15 residues.

The V gene is TRBV27, the J gene TRBJ2-7; 8 positions match TRBD2. From germline, CDR1 is MNHEY and CDR2 SMNVEV (reference sequence). This CDR3 spans 15 amino acids. V lost 4 bases and J lost 1; bases outside the gene matches: 6. CDR3 nucleotides: TGTGCCAGCAGTTCACTAGCGGCGCATTCCTACGAGCAGTACTTC. It encodes CASSSLAAHSYEQYF.

The gene calls are TRBV5-4 and TRBJ1-6; D gene uncertain. The CDR3 extends over 17 amino acids. CDR1 and CDR2 (germline): SGHNT, YYREEE (reference sequence). V was pared by 1 base and J by 9 bases, with 20 bases between. CDR3 coding DNA: TGTGCCAGCAGCTTGTGGAGGGATTTACTGTCGGGTTCACCCCTCCACTTT. Amino acid sequence: CASSLWRDLLSGSPLHF.

The rearrangement links TRBV4-2 to TRBJ2-5; maybe TRBD2 (5 bases). CDR3 length: 14 amino acids. Trimming took 3 bases from V and 5 from J, leaving 13 bases between them. Germline CDR1 LGHNA, CDR2 YNFKEQ. The CDR3 region is CASSQSGVWETQYF. In DNA form, the CDR3 reads TGTGCCAGCAGCCAGTCCGGGGTGTGGGAGACCCAGTACTTC.